These 20 T cell receptor beta chains share one sample of origin, sequenced in a study of shared clonotypes between healthy human individuals. The assay was immunoSEQ multiplex PCR, and TCRdb's table has in-frame clones only and misses some. This repertoire shows around 1.9 million clones, about 93% found once; its top ten account for approximately 1.7%. CD8 cells classed as naive were CD45RO-negative and positively selected for CCR7, excluding terminally differentiated effector memory CD45RA+ cells. Source material: naive CD8+ T cells from PBMCs. The receptors come from a young man in good health. Some clones in this sample may be carry-over from other donors' samples.

This chain links TRBV9 with TRBJ2-7, with 9 bases lining up with TRBD2. Germline CDR1 and CDR2: SGDLS and YYNGEE. CDR3 length: 14 amino acids. Losses at the gene ends were 3 bases for V and 7 bases for J; bases not matched to a gene: 8. The CDR3 loop reads CASSAGLASREQYF. CDR3 nucleotide sequence: TGTGCCAGCAGCGCGGGACTAGCTAGCCGTGAGCAGTACTTC.

The rearrangement joins TRBV7-9 to TRBJ1-1; D is unresolved. CDR3 length equals 14 residues. Germline V gene data show CDR1 as SEHNR and CDR2 as FQNEAQ (reference sequence). V shed 5 bases and J shed 1 base, with 11 bases lying between them. The CDR3 sequence is CASSPPDGNTEAFF. As DNA, the CDR3 is TGTGCCAGCAGCCCCCCGGACGGGAACACTGAAGCTTTCTTT.

V and J are TRBV2 and TRBJ1-1, with D possibly TRBD1 on 6 matching bases. In germline, CDR1 is SNHLY, CDR2 FYNNEI. This CDR3 comprises 14 residues. Trimming removed 8 bases from V and 1 base from J, with 14 bases in between. CDR3 coding DNA: TGTGCCAGCCGAGCTAGGGGGACGAACACTGAAGCTTTCTTT. It is translated as CASRARGTNTEAFF.

The rearrangement links TRBV7-2 to TRBJ2-5; D assignment may be TRBD1 or TRBD2 (6 bases each). Trimming took off 1 base at V and 5 bases at J, with 14 bases between the two ends. Per the germline V gene, CDR1 is SGHTA and CDR2 is FQGNSA. This CDR3 spans 15 amino acids. In DNA form, the CDR3 reads TGTGCCAGCAGCTTAGGATGGCGGAGGGGGGAGACCCAGTACTTC. Translating it yields CASSLGWRRGETQYF.

The rearrangement joins TRBV6-5 to TRBJ2-3; tentative D call: TRBD1 (5 bases). Trimming took 6 bases from V and 2 from J, leaving 15 bases between them. Germline V gene data show CDR1 as MNHEY and CDR2 as SVGAGI. The length of the CDR3 is 15 residues. CDR3 nucleotides: TGTGCCAGCAGAGACAGTCCAGAGTCCACAGATACGCAGTATTTT. Translation gives CASRDSPESTDTQYF.

The gene calls are TRBV13 and TRBJ2-4; D possibly corresponds to TRBD2 (6 bases). Germline V gene lookup returns CDR1 PRHDT and CDR2 FYEKMQ (reference sequence). The V and J ends lost 3 bases and 8 bases respectively, with 11 bases between them. This CDR3 contains 13 residues. CDR3: CASSLGGAYIQYF. The CDR3 coding sequence is TGTGCCAGCAGCTTGGGCGGGGCGTACATTCAGTACTTC.

The V gene is TRBV10-2, the J gene TRBJ2-2; D gene uncertain. Germline V lookup: CDR1 WSHSY, CDR2 SAAADI. The CDR3 length is 11 residues. With 8 bases removed from V and 6 bases from J, the gap between germline ends came to 7 bases. CDR3 DNA: TGCGCCAGCTCCCCGGCCGGGGAGCTGTTTTTT. Translating it yields CASSPAGELFF.

V is TRBV6-5 and J is TRBJ1-1; D is possibly TRBD1 (6 bases). The CDR3 has 13 amino acids. Germline CDR1 reads MNHEY; CDR2 reads SVGAGI. V was trimmed by 5 bases and J by 5 bases, leaving 12 bases between them. The chain's CDR3 is CASSQTGTTEAFF. The CDR3 DNA reads as TGTGCCAGCAGTCAAACCGGGACAACTGAAGCTTTCTTT.

A remark on this clone: The sample carries other DNA sequences with the same CDR3. The chain carries TRBV6-5 and TRBJ1-1, with D unresolved. Between the trimmed V and J ends, which lost 5 bases and 1 base, there was a span of 8 bases. The V gene's germline CDR1 is MNHEY and CDR2 SVGAGI. The CDR3 extends over 13 amino acids. CDR3 sequence reads: CASSLGPNTEAFF. In nucleotides, the CDR3 is TGTGCCAGCAGTCTAGGCCCGAACACTGAAGCTTTCTTT.

The rearrangement uses TRBV7-8 and TRBJ2-3, with a weak D call TRBD2 (5 bases). Trimming pared 0 bases from V and 0 bases from J, leaving 13 bases between. Germline CDR1 is SGHVS and CDR2 is FQNEAQ. The CDR3 is 17 residues long. The CDR3 here is CASSLAWRVPSTDTQYF. CDR3 DNA: TGTGCCAGCAGCTTAGCGTGGCGGGTACCTAGCACAGATACGCAGTATTTT.

This chain connects TRBV7-9 to TRBJ2-5, with D maybe TRBD2 (7 bases). The V end was cut by 10 bases, the J end by 2 bases, with 14 bases between. Germline assignment: CDR1 SEHNR and CDR2 FQNEAQ (reference sequence). The CDR3 extends over 13 amino acids. The CDR3 region is CATPRGAQETQYF. DNA for the CDR3: TGTGCCACCCCCCGGGGGGCACAAGAGACCCAGTACTTC.

The V and J genes are TRBV15 and TRBJ2-7; D could derive from TRBD1 or TRBD2 (5 bases each). CDR1 and CDR2 from the germline V gene are LNHNV and YYDKDF (reference sequence). The CDR3 has 14 residues. V was trimmed by 0 bases and J by 7 bases, leaving 13 bases between them. CDR3 bases: TGTGCCACCAGCAGAGATCCCCAGGGCGGGGAGCAGTACTTC. Amino acids: CATSRDPQGGEQYF.

The rearrangement joins TRBV4-1 to TRBJ2-6; maybe TRBD2 (5 bases). The CDR3 loop spans 14 amino acids. Germline CDR1 is MGHRA and CDR2 is YSYEKL. With 4 bases removed from V and 13 bases from J, the gap between germline ends came to 17 bases. As DNA, the CDR3 is TGCGCCAGCAGCCCCCCTGAAAGCGGCCCGGTCCTGACTTTC. It codes for CASSPPESGPVLTF.

CDR3 sequence (DNA): TGTGCCAGCACCAATGTTAACTATGGCTACACCTTC. It specifies CASTNVNYGYTF. This chain links TRBV7-8 with TRBJ1-2; D unresolved. V gave up 7 bases and J gave up 1 base, with 7 bases separating them. The CDR3 sequence is 12 residues long. Germline V CDR1 and CDR2: SGHVS, FQNEAQ.

The chain couples TRBV6-7 to TRBJ2-3, with TRBD2 as a possible D gene (6 bases). TRBV6-7 is classed as an ORF, of uncertain function. CDR3 length: 14 residues. With 8 bases removed from V and 4 bases from J, the gap between germline ends came to 16 bases. In DNA, the CDR3 is TGTGCCAGCGCGTGTGGGCTAGCGCCAGATACGCAGTATTTT. It codes for CASACGLAPDTQYF.

The count of this clone is one. The rearrangement links TRBV11-2 to TRBJ2-1, with D tentatively TRBD2 (6 bases). The CDR3 length is 16 residues. Per the germline V gene, CDR1 is SGHAT and CDR2 is FQNNGV. Trimming pared 5 bases from V and 4 bases from J, leaving 18 bases between. CDR3 region: CASSQGTLANYNEQFF. Here the CDR3 DNA reads TGTGCCAGCAGCCAGGGCACCCTAGCGAATTACAATGAGCAGTTCTTC.

V is TRBV6-1 and J is TRBJ2-2; D gene ambiguous. Deletions cut 0 bases from V and 5 bases from J, with 7 bases between. The CDR3 consists of 14 residues. The germline V gene encodes CDR1 MNHNS and CDR2 SASEGT. The CDR3 DNA sequence: TGTGCCAGCAGTGAAGCGCGAGTAACCGGGGAGCTGTTTTTT. Residues: CASSEARVTGELFF.

The J gene is TRBJ2-2, the V gene TRBV7-2, with TRBD2 matching 8 bases. V dropped 5 bases and J dropped 0; count of bases not matched to a gene: 14. This CDR3 is built from 19 residues. Germline V lookup: CDR1 SGHTA, CDR2 FQGNSA. CDR3 DNA sequence: TGTGCCAGCAGCCCCCAAAGAGGTCTAGCGGGCACGAACACCGGGGAGCTGTTTTTT. This codes for CASSPQRGLAGTNTGELFF. Variable domain in full (rest from reference TRBV7-2 and TRBJ2-2): GAGVSQSPSNKVTEKGKDVELRCDPISGHTALYWYRQSLGQGLEFLIYFQGNSAPDKSGLPSDRFSAERTGGSVSTLTIQRTQQEDSAVYLCASSPQRGLAGTNTGELFFGEGSRLTVL.

The gene calls are TRBV27 and TRBJ2-5; D unresolved. Germline V gene sequence: CDR1 MNHEY, CDR2 SMNVEV (reference sequence). The CDR3 runs 12 residues. Between the trimmed V and J ends, which lost 8 bases and 5 bases, there was a span of 12 bases. The CDR3 sequence is CASGPLWETQYF. The CDR3 coding sequence is TGTGCCAGCGGTCCGCTTTGGGAGACCCAGTACTTC.

The chain combines TRBV28 with TRBJ2-5; 13 bases fit TRBD2. V gave up 6 bases and J gave up 2 bases; unmatched junction bases: 6. There are 16 residues in the CDR3. Germline V gene data show CDR1 as MDHEN and CDR2 as SYDVKM. CDR3 residues: CASRRGLAGLQETQYF. The CDR3 region has the DNA TGTGCCAGCAGAAGGGGACTAGCGGGACTACAAGAGACCCAGTACTTC.